The present T cell receptor beta chain was sequenced within a study of T cell repertoires in ileal Crohn's disease. Study-wide points: High-frequency clones were more common in sorted CD8 than CD4 cells.

The CDR3 spans 14 residues. From germline, CDR1 is GTSNPN and CDR2 SVGIG (reference sequence). V was shortened by 2 bases and J by 7 bases, with 17 bases between the two germline ends. The data were produced by immunoSEQ multiplex PCR, yet TCRdb's version contains in-frame clones alone and is incomplete. The table records approximately 10,000 clones, 55% to 75% of them present only once. Time point in this sample: neoterminal ileum biopsy at postoperative endoscopy, about 6 months after surgery. On this clone itself: What it binds is unknown.

The material sequenced was ileal tissue. J is TRBJ1-2 and V is TRBV30, with a possible D match to TRBD1 (5 bases). The sequence was obtained from an adult with Crohn's disease. The CDR3 sequence is CAWSSFQGLSGYTF. The CDR3 DNA sequence: TGTGCCTGGAGTTCGTTTCAGGGATTGAGTGGCTACACCTTC.